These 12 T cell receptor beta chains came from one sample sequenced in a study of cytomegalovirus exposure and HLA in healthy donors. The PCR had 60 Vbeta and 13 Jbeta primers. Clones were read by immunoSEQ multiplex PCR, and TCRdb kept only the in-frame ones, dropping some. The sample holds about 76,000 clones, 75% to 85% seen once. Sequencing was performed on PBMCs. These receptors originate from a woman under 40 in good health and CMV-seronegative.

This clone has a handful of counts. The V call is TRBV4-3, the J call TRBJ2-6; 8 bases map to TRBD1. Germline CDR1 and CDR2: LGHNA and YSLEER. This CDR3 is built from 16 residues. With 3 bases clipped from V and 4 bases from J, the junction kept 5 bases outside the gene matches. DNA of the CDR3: TGCGCCAGCAGCCACCCGACAGGGGCGGGGGCCAACGTCCTGACTTTC. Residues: CASSHPTGAGANVLTF.

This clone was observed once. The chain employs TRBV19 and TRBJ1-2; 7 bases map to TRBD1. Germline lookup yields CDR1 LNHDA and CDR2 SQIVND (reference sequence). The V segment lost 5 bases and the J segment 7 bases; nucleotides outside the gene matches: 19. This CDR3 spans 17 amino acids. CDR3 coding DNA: TGTGCCAGTAGTTACAGGGGCGTCGAAAGGTACCTCGGTGGCTACACCTTC. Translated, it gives CASSYRGVERYLGGYTF.

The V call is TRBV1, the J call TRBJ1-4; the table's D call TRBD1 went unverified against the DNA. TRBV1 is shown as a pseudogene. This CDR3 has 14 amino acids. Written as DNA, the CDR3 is TGCACCAGCCCGCCGGGACACCGTAATGAAAAACTGTTTTTT. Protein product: CTSPPGHRNEKLFF.

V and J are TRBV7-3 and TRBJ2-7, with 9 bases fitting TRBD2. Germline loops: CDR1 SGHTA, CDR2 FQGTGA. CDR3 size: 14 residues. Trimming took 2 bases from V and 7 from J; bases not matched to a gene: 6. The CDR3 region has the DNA TGTGCCAGCAGCTTAGCGGTTCTAGCGGGAGAGCAGTACTTC. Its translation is CASSLAVLAGEQYF.

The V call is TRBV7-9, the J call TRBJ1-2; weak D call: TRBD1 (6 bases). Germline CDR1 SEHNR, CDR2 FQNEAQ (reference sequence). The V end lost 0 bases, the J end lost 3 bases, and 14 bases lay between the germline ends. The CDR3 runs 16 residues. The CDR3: CASSLAPGVKDYGYTF. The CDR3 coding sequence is TGTGCCAGCAGCTTAGCGCCAGGGGTGAAGGACTATGGCTACACCTTC.

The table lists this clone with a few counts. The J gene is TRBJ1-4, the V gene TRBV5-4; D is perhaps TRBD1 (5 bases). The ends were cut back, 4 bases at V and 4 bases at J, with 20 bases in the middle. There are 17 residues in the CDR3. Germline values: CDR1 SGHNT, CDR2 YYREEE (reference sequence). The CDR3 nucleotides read TGTGCCAGCAGCACCAGCGGGGGTACGGCCCGTAATGAAAAACTGTTTTTT. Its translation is CASSTSGGTARNEKLFF.

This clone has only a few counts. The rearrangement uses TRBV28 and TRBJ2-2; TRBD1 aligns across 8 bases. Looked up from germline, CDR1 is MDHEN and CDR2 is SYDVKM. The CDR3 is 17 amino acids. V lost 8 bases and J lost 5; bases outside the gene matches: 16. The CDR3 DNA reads TGTGCCAGCGGTCCCCCCGTCCCAGGGGGCGGAACCGGGGAGCTGTTTTTT. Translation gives CASGPPVPGGGTGELFF. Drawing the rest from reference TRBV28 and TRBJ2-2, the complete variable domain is DVKVTQSSRYLVKRTGEKVFLECVQDMDHENMFWYRQDPGLGLRLIYFSYDVKMKEKGDIPEGYSVSREKKERFSLILESASTNQTSMYLCASGPPVPGGGTGELFFGEGSRLTVL.

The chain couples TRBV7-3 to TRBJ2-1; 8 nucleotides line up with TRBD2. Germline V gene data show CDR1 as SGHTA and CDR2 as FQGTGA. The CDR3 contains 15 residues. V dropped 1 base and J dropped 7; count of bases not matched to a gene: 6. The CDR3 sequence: CASSLSSGSGNEQFF. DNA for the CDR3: TGTGCCAGCAGCTTAAGCAGCGGGAGTGGAAATGAGCAGTTCTTC.

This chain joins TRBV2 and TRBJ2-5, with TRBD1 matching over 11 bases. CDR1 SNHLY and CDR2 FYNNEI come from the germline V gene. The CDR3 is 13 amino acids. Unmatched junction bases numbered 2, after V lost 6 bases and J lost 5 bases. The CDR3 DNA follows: TGTGCCAGCAGGGACAGGGGGCAGGAGACCCAGTACTTC. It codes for CASRDRGQETQYF.

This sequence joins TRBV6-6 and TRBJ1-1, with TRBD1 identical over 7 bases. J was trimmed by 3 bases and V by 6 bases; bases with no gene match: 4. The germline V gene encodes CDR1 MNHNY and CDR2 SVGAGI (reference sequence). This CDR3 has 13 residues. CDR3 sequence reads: CASRKTGDTEAFF. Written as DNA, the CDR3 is TGTGCCAGCAGAAAAACAGGGGACACTGAAGCTTTCTTT.

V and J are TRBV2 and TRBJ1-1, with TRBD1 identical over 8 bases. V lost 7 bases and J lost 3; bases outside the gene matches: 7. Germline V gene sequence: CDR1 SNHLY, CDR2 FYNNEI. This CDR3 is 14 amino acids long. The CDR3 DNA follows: TGTGCCAGCAAACGGGACAGGACCTACACTGAAGCTTTCTTT. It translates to CASKRDRTYTEAFF.

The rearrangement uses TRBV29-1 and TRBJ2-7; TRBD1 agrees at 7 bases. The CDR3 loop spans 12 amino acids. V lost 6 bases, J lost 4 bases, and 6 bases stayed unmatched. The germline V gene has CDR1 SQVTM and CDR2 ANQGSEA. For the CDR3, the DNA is TGCAGCGTCTCCCGGGACAGTTACGAGCAGTACTTC. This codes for CSVSRDSYEQYF.